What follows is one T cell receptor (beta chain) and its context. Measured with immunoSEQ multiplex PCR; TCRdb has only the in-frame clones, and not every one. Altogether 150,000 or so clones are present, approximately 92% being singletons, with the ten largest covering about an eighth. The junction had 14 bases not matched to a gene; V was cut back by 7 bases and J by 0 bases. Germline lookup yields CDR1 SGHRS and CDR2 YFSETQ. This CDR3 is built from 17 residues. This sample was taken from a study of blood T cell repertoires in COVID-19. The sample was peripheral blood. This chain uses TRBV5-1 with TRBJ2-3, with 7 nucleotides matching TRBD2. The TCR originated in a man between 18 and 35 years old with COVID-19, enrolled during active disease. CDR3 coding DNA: TGCGCCAGCGAAGCGGCAGGGCCTAGCGGTAGCACAGATACGCAGTATTTT. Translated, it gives CASEAAGPSGSTDTQYF. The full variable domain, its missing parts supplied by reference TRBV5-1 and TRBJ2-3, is KAGVTQTPRYLIKTRGQQVTLSCSPISGHRSVSWYQQTPGQGLQFLFEYFSETQRNKGNFPGRFSGRQFSNSRSEMNVSTLELGDSALYLCASEAAGPSGSTDTQYFGPGTRLTVL.